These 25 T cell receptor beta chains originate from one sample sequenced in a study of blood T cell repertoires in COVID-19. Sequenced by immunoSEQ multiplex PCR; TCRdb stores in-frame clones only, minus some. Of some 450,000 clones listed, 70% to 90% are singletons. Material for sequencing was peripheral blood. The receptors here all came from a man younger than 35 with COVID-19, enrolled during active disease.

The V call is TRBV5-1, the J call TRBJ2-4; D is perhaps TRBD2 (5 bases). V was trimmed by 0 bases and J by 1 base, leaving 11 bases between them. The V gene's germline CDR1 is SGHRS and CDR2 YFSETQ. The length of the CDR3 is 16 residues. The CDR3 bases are TGCGCCAGCAGCTTGGATACGGGGTCGGCCAAAAACATTCAGTACTTC. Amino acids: CASSLDTGSAKNIQYF.

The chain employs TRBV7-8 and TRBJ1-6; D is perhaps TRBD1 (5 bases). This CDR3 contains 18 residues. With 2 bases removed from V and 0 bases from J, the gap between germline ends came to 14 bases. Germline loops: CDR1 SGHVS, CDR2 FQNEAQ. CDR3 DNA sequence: TGTGCCAGCAGCTTAAAGTGGGGCAGCCCCTCCTATAATTCACCCCTCCACTTT. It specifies CASSLKWGSPSYNSPLHF. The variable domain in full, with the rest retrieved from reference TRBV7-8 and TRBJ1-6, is GAGVSQSPRYKVAKRGQDVALRCDPISGHVSLFWYQQALGQGPEFLTYFQNEAQLDKSGLPSDRFFAERPEGSVSTLKIQRTQQEDSAVYLCASSLKWGSPSYNSPLHFGNGTRLTVT.

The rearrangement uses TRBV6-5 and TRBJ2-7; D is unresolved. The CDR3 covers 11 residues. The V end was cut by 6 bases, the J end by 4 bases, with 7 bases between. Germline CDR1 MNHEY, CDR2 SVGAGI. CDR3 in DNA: TGTGCCAGCAGGTTCGGGTACGAGCAGTACTTC. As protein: CASRFGYEQYF.

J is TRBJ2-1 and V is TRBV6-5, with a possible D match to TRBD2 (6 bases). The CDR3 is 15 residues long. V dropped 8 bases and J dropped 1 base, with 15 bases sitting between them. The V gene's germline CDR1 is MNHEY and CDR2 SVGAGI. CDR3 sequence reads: CASHQMAGSYNEQFF. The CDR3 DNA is TGTGCCAGCCACCAAATGGCGGGGTCCTACAATGAGCAGTTCTTC.

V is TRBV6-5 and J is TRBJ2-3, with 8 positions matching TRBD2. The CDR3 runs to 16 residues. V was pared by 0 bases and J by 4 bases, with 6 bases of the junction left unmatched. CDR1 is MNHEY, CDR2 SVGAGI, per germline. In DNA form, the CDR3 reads TGTGCCAGCAGTTACTCAAAAACTAGCGGCCCAGATACGCAGTATTTT. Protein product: CASSYSKTSGPDTQYF.

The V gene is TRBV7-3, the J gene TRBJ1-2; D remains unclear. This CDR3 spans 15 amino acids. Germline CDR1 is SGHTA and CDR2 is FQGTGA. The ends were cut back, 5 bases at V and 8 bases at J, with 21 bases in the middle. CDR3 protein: CASSIRPGNLNGYTF. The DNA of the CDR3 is TGTGCCAGCAGCATCCGTCCGGGTAACTTAAACGGCTACACCTTC.

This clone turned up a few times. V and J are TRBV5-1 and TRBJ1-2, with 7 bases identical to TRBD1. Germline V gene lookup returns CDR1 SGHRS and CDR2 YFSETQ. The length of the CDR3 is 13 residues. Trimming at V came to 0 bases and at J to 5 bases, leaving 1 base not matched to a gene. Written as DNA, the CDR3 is TGCGCCAGCAGCTTGGGGGACAGTTATGGCTACACCTTC. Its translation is CASSLGDSYGYTF.

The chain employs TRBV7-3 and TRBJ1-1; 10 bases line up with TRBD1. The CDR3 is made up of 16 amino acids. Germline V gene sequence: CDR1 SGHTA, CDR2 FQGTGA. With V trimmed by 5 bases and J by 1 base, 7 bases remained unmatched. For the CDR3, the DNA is TGTGCCAGCAGCACGTCCCGGGACAGGGGGAACACTGAAGCTTTCTTT. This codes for CASSTSRDRGNTEAFF.

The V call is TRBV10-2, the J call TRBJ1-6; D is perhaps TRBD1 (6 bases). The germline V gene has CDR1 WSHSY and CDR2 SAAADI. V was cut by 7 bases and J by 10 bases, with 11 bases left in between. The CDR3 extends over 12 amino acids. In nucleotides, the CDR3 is TGCGCCAGCACGGGGGGCTGGTCACCCCTCCACTTT. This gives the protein CASTGGWSPLHF.

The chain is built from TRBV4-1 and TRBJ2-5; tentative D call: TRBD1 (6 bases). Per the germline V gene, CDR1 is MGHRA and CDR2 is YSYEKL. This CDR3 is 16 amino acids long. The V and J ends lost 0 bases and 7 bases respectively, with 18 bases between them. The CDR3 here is CASSQDGRGKTGTQYF. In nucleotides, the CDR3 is TGCGCCAGCAGCCAAGATGGTCGGGGTAAGACAGGGACCCAGTACTTC.

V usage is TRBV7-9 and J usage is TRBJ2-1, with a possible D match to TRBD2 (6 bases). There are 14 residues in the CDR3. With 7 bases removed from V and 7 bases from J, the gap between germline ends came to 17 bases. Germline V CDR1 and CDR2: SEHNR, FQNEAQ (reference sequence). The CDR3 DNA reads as TGTGCCAGCACCCTAGTTAGCGGTGTTAATGAGCAGTTCTTC. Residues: CASTLVSGVNEQFF.

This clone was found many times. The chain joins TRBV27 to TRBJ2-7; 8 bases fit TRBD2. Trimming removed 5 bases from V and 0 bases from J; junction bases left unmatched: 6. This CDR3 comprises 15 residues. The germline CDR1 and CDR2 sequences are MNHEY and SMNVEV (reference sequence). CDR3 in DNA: TGTGCCAGCAGTCCTACTAGCGGAGCCTCCTACGAGCAGTACTTC. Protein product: CASSPTSGASYEQYF.

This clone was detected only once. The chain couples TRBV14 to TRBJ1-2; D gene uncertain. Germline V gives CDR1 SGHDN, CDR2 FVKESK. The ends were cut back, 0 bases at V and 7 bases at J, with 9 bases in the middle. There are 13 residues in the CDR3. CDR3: CASSQDPVGGYTF. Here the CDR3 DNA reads TGTGCCAGCAGCCAAGATCCCGTCGGTGGCTACACCTTC.

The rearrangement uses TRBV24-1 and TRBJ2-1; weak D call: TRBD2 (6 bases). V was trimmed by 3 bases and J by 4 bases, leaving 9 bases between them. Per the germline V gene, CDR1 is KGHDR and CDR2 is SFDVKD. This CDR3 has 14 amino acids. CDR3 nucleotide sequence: TGTGCCACCAGTGATCCGAGCGGGTACAATGAGCAGTTCTTC. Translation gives CATSDPSGYNEQFF.

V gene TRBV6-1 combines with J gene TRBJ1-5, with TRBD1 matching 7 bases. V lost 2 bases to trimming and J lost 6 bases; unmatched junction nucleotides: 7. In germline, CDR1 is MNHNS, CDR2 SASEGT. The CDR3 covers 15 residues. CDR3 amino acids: CASSENRGDGQPQHF. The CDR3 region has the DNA TGTGCCAGCAGTGAAAACAGGGGAGACGGTCAGCCCCAGCATTTT.

CDR3 loop: CASSGRFNSPLHF. CDR3 sequence (DNA): TGTGCCAGCAGTGGGAGATTCAATTCACCCCTCCACTTT. The chain uses TRBV3-1 (or the pseudogene TRBV3-2) and TRBJ1-6; D gene ambiguous. V was cut by 6 bases and J by 7 bases, with 10 bases left in between. Per the germline V gene, CDR1 is LGHDT and CDR2 is YNNKEL (reference sequence). The CDR3 has 13 amino acids.

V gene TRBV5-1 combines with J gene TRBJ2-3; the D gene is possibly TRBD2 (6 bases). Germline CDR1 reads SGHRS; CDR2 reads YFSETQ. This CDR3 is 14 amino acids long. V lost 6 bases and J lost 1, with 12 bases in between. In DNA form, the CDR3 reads TGCGCCAGCAAGGCGGGGAGAGGCACAGATACGCAGTATTTT. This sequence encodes CASKAGRGTDTQYF.

CDR3 residues: CASNRQYRDRLDYGYTF. CDR3 nucleotides: TGTGCCAGTAACAGACAGTACAGGGACCGCCTAGACTATGGCTACACCTTC. V usage is TRBV19 and J usage is TRBJ1-2, with D perhaps matching TRBD1 (6 bases). Germline lookup yields CDR1 LNHDA and CDR2 SQIVND (reference sequence). The CDR3 is 17 amino acids. The ends were cut back, 7 bases at V and 3 bases at J, with 24 bases in the middle.

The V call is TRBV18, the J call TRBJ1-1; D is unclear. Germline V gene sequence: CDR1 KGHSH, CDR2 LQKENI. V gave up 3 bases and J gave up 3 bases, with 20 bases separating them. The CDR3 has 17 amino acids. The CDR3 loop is CASSPRPFGEADTEAFF. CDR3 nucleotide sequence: TGTGCCAGCTCACCCCGCCCGTTCGGGGAAGCAGACACTGAAGCTTTCTTT.

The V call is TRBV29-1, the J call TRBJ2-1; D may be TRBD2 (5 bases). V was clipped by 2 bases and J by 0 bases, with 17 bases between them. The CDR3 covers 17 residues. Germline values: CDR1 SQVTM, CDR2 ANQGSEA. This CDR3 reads CSVESQGLSSSYNEQFF. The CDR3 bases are TGCAGCGTTGAATCCCAAGGACTTTCGAGCTCCTACAATGAGCAGTTCTTC.

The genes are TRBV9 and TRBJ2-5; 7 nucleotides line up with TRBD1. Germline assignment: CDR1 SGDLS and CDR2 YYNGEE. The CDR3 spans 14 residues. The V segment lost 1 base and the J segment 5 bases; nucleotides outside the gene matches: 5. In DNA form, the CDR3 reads TGTGCCAGCAGCGTACTGACAGGGTCCGAGACCCAGTACTTC. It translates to CASSVLTGSETQYF.

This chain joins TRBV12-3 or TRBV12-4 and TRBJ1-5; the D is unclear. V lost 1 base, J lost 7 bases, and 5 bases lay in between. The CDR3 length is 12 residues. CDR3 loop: CASSLGPQPQHF. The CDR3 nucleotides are TGTGCCAGCAGTTTAGGTCCACAGCCCCAGCATTTT.

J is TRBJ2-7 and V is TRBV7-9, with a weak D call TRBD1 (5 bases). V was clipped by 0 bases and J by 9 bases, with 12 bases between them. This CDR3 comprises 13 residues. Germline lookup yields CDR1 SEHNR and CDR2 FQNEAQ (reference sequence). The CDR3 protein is CASSLATAVGQYF. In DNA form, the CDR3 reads TGTGCCAGCAGCTTAGCGACAGCTGTGGGGCAGTACTTC.

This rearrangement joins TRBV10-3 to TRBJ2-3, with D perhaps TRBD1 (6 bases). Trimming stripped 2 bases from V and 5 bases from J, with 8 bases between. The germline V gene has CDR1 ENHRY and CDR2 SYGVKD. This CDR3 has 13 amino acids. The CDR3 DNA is TGTGCCATCAGTGAGGGACAGAGAGATACGCAGTATTTT. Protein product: CAISEGQRDTQYF.

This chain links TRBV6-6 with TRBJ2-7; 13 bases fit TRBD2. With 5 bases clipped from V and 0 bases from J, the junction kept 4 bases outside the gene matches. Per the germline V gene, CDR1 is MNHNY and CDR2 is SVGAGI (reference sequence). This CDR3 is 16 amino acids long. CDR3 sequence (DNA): TGTGCCAGCAGTGGGGGACTAGCGGGAACCTCCTACGAGCAGTACTTC. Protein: CASSGGLAGTSYEQYF.